The rows below give T cell receptor beta chains drawn from one sample of a study of T cell responses to AZD1222 COVID-19 vaccine. Data came from immunoSEQ multiplex PCR; TCRdb stores just in-frame clones and leaves some out. The data contain 120,000 or so clones, roughly 86% of them singletons. The sequenced sample was peripheral blood, obtained on day 0 of AZD1222 vaccination. These receptors were obtained from an adult in good health. Each CDR3 is given with its conserved first and last residue. Fields, in order: V gene, clone size, D gene, J gene, CDR3 DNA, CDR3 protein. The D gene is left open where the match is weak. Expanded clones get a size class; other rows say once, few or many, or leave the size out.

TRBV20-1	NA	NA	TRBJ2-7	TGCAGTGCTAGCCATTACGAGCAGTACTTC	CSASHYEQYF
TRBV21-1	NA	NA	TRBJ1-2	TGTGCCAGCGAACTACTCCGGGACAGAGTGGGCTACACCTTC	CASELLRDRVGYTF
TRBV21-1	NA	NA	TRBJ1-6	TGTGCCAGCAGCAAAGTGAGGTCACCCCTCCACTTT	CASSKVRSPLHF
TRBV30	NA	NA	TRBJ2-3	TGTGCCTGGAGTCGGAGTTTTGGGAATACAGATACGCAGTATTTT	CAWSRSFGNTDTQYF
TRBV6-5	NA	TRBD2	TRBJ2-3	TGTGCCAGCAGTTCCCTCAGCGGGGGGGAAACAGATACGCAGTATTTT	CASSSLSGGETDTQYF
TRBV7-2	NA	NA	TRBJ2-2	TGTGCCAGCAACAACCCCCGGATGATTGGGGGTTCGAACACCGGGGAGCTGTTTTTT	CASNNPRMIGGSNTGELFF
TRBV11-2	NA	NA	TRBJ2-1	TGTGCCAGCAGCTTGACTAGTAATGAGCAGTTCTTC	CASSLTSNEQFF
TRBV19	NA	NA	TRBJ1-5	TGTGCCAGTAGATTTGGCGCCCGGGGTCCTAATCAGCCCCAGCATTTT	CASRFGARGPNQPQHF
TRBV11-2	NA	NA	TRBJ2-7	TGTGCCAGCAGCTATAGCTCCTACGAGCAGTACTTC	CASSYSSYEQYF
TRBV27	NA	NA	TRBJ1-2	TGTGCCAGCAGTTTAACAGGATCTAACTATGGCTACACCTTC	CASSLTGSNYGYTF
TRBV4-2	NA	NA	TRBJ1-2	TGTGCCAGCAGCCAAGATAGATGGGGTTCGGATGGCTACACCTTC	CASSQDRWGSDGYTF
TRBV10-3	NA	NA	TRBJ1-2	TGTGCCATCAGTGACATAGGACAGCCTAACTATGGCTACACCTTC	CAISDIGQPNYGYTF
TRBV2	NA	NA	TRBJ1-3	TGTGCCAGCAGGACCACCGGGGGCGGAAACACCATATATTTT	CASRTTGGGNTIYF
TRBV4-1	NA	TRBD1	TRBJ1-1	TGCGCCAGCAGCCAACCGACAGGGCTGAACACTGAAGCTTTCTTT	CASSQPTGLNTEAFF
TRBV5-1	NA	NA	TRBJ1-1	TGCGCCAGCCGACAGTTGAACACTGAAGCTTTCTTT	CASRQLNTEAFF
TRBV29-1	NA	TRBD1	TRBJ1-2	TGCAGCGTCATTCGGACAGGCAACTATGGCTACACCTTC	CSVIRTGNYGYTF
TRBV19	NA	NA	TRBJ1-5	TGTGCCAGTAGACAATTCAATCAGCCCCAGCATTTT	CASRQFNQPQHF
TRBV28	NA	NA	TRBJ2-7	TGTGCCAGCAGTCTCCGACAGAGCGAGCAGTACTTC	CASSLRQSEQYF
TRBV19	NA	NA	TRBJ1-2	TGTGCCAGTAGTACCCCTTTCGTTGGTGGCTACACCTTC	CASSTPFVGGYTF
TRBV5-1	NA	TRBD1	TRBJ1-4	TGCGCCAGCAGCTTGGGGACAGGGGGCTATGAAAAACTGTTTTTT	CASSLGTGGYEKLFF
TRBV27	NA	TRBD1	TRBJ2-7	TGTGCCAGCAGTCAAAACAGGGGTTACCCCTACGAGCAGTACTTC	CASSQNRGYPYEQYF
TRBV7-9	NA	NA	TRBJ2-7	TGTGCCAGCAGCGTAACCTTAAGCTCCTACGAGCAGTACTTC	CASSVTLSSYEQYF
TRBV7-9	NA	NA	TRBJ2-2	TGTGCCAGCAGCTTTTATGCTGGGGACACCGGGGAGCTGTTTTTT	CASSFYAGDTGELFF
TRBV7-9	once	NA	TRBJ2-2	TGTGCCAGCAGCTTATCCTCGAACACCGGGGAGCTGTTTTTT	CASSLSSNTGELFF
TRBV5-4	NA	TRBD1	TRBJ1-2	TGTGCCAGCAGCCGGACAGGGGGTGGCTACACCTTC	CASSRTGGGYTF
TRBV25-1	NA	NA	TRBJ2-7	TGTGCCAGCAGTTTGGGGGGACGGTACGAGCAGTACTTC	CASSLGGRYEQYF
TRBV7-8	NA	NA	TRBJ1-4	TGTGCCAGCAGTAGGAGTGAAAAACTGTTTTTT	CASSRSEKLFF
TRBV27	NA	NA	TRBJ1-5	TGTGCCAGCGGGAACAGGGGCAATCAGCCCCAGCATTTT	CASGNRGNQPQHF
TRBV27	once	TRBD1	TRBJ1-2	TGTGCCAGCAGTCCCCGGGGACAGTTTAACTATGGCTACACCTTC	CASSPRGQFNYGYTF
TRBV9	NA	TRBD2	TRBJ2-1	TGTGCCAGCACAACTAGCGGGAGCAAGAATGAGCAGTTCTTC	CASTTSGSKNEQFF
TRBV6-5	NA	TRBD1	TRBJ1-1	TGTGCCAGCAGTCGGACAGGAGCTTCTAACACTGAAGCTTTCTTT	CASSRTGASNTEAFF
TRBV20-1	NA	NA	TRBJ2-2	TGCAGTGCTAGAGATGGGGAGCTGTTTTTT	CSARDGELFF
TRBV28	NA	NA	TRBJ1-1	TGTGCCAGCAGTTTCGAAGGGAACACTGAAGCTTTCTTT	CASSFEGNTEAFF
TRBV10-1	NA	NA	TRBJ2-2	TGCGCCAGCAGTGACCCCCGCGCGAACACCGGGGAGCTGTTTTTT	CASSDPRANTGELFF
TRBV28	NA	NA	TRBJ1-1	TGTGCCAGCAGTTCAACGGGCCGGAACACTGAAGCTTTCTTT	CASSSTGRNTEAFF
TRBV27	NA	NA	TRBJ1-2	TGTGCCAGCACCCCTAAATGGCCCGGCCCCCATGGCTACACCTTC	CASTPKWPGPHGYTF
TRBV29-1	NA	TRBD1	TRBJ2-2	TGCAGCGTTCGGGGACAGGGGGCCGTCGGGGAGCTGTTTTTT	CSVRGQGAVGELFF
TRBV28	NA	NA	TRBJ2-2	TGTGCCAGCAGCTACAGGGTAACCGGGGAGCTGTTTTTT	CASSYRVTGELFF
TRBV27	NA	TRBD1	TRBJ2-3	TGTGCCAGCAGTCCCGGGACAGGGTCCCCCACAGATACGCAGTATTTT	CASSPGTGSPTDTQYF
TRBV5-1	NA	TRBD1	TRBJ1-1	TGCGCCAGCAGCTTGGGACAGGGTGGACCTGAAGCTTTCTTT	CASSLGQGGPEAFF
TRBV9	NA	NA	TRBJ1-4	TGTGCCAGCACCCCCAGTTGGGGAGCTAATGAAAAACTGTTTTTT	CASTPSWGANEKLFF
TRBV28	once	TRBD1	TRBJ1-5	TGTGCCAGCAGCTTTACCCCGGGACAGGGGTATAGCAATCAGCCCCAGCATTTT	CASSFTPGQGYSNQPQHF
TRBV7-2	NA	NA	TRBJ2-1	TGTGCCAGCAGCTCGGCGACGGGGGTCAATGAGCAGTTCTTC	CASSSATGVNEQFF
TRBV19	NA	NA	TRBJ1-1	TGTGCCAGTAGTATAGGGCCCACGGCTTTCTTT	CASSIGPTAFF
TRBV28	NA	NA	TRBJ2-5	TGTGCCAGCAGTTTTGAGGGGGTAGAGACCCAGTACTTC	CASSFEGVETQYF
TRBV7-3	NA	NA	TRBJ2-4	TGTGCCAGCAGCCCGGAGGGACAAAACATTCAGTACTTC	CASSPEGQNIQYF
TRBV5-4	many	NA	TRBJ1-2	TGTGCCAGCAGCTTATTAGTAGGGCTTGGCTACACCTTC	CASSLLVGLGYTF
TRBV2	NA	TRBD2	TRBJ2-1	TGTGCCAGCAGTGCATGGCGGGGGGCGGGCAATGAGCAGTTCTTC	CASSAWRGAGNEQFF
TRBV19	NA	NA	TRBJ2-1	TGTGCCAGTAGTATAGATCAGCGGAGCTCCTACAATGAGCAGTTCTTC	CASSIDQRSSYNEQFF